A single sample gave rise to the 25 T cell receptor beta chains below, sequenced in a study of Ad26.COV2.S vaccination and SARS-CoV-2 variants. Only in-frame clones appear in the TCRdb table, and some are missing; sequencing was by immunoSEQ multiplex PCR. The sample lists some 520,000 clones, around 88% seen once, with 10% to 15% in the top ten. Stated treatment: 19 received Ad26.COV2.S at low or high dose, single or two shots; about 5 received placebo; per-sample allocation not given. It was on day 63 after the first vaccine or placebo injection that samples were taken. This material consisted of peripheral blood, taken in a trial of Ad26.COV2.S vaccine versus placebo. The receptor set was obtained from a person aged 18-60 years who received the Ad26.COV2.S COVID-19 vaccine or a placebo.

The chain carries TRBV16 and TRBJ2-3, with TRBD2 matching 7 bases. The CDR3 sequence is 14 residues long. Looked up from germline, CDR1 is KGHSY and CDR2 is FQNENV. After removal of 3 bases from V and 3 bases from J, the junction contained 3 bases not matched to a gene. This chain's CDR3 is CASSHVSGTDTQYF. The CDR3 DNA is TGTGCCAGCAGCCATGTTAGCGGGACAGATACGCAGTATTTT.

The chain uses TRBV3-1 (or the pseudogene TRBV3-2) and TRBJ2-3, with TRBD2 matching 10 bases. Unmatched junction bases numbered 4, after V lost 4 bases and J lost 0 bases. The germline CDR1 and CDR2 sequences are LGHDT and YNNKEL (reference sequence). The CDR3 length is 16 residues. This CDR3 reads CASSPLTSGSTDTQYF. CDR3 DNA sequence: TGTGCCAGCAGCCCCCTGACTAGCGGGAGCACAGATACGCAGTATTTT.

The rearrangement joins TRBV5-1 to TRBJ1-1; D is ambiguous. The CDR3 has 14 residues. With 1 base removed from V and 1 base from J, the gap between germline ends came to 8 bases. The germline CDR1 and CDR2 sequences are SGHRS and YFSETQ. The CDR3 sequence is CASSLLGKNTEAFF. CDR3 DNA: TGCGCCAGCAGCTTGCTAGGGAAGAACACTGAAGCTTTCTTT.

This clone was picked up one time. Because the CDR3's place on the DNA is in doubt, the DNA is left out and the CDR3 is given as listed by TCRdb. CDR3 residues: CATSEARRAGELFF. This chain uses TRBV24-1 with TRBJ2-2; the table calls TRBD2, which could not be checked here. The CDR3 spans 14 amino acids, including both terminal residues. The germline V gene has CDR1 KGHDR and CDR2 SFDVKD.

The chain links TRBV5-6 to TRBJ1-1, with a possible D match to TRBD1 (5 bases). The ends were cut back, 3 bases at V and 0 bases at J, with 18 bases in the middle. The CDR3 is 17 amino acids. Looked up from germline, CDR1 is SGHDT and CDR2 is YYEEEE. CDR3 coding DNA: TGTGCCAGCAGCTCCTCACGGGACCACCTTATGAACACTGAAGCTTTCTTT. This encodes CASSSSRDHLMNTEAFF.

The J gene is TRBJ1-2, the V gene TRBV14, with D possibly matching TRBD1 (6 bases). The CDR3 is 13 amino acids. The ends were cut back, 4 bases at V and 5 bases at J, with 11 bases in the middle. Looked up from germline, CDR1 is SGHDN and CDR2 is FVKESK. The CDR3 nucleotides are TGTGCCAGCAGCCCCCAGGACAGATATGGCTACACCTTC. Translated: CASSPQDRYGYTF. The full variable domain, completed using reference TRBV14 and TRBJ1-2, is EAGVTQFPSHSVIEKGQTVTLRCDPISGHDNLYWYRRVMGKEIKFLLHFVKESKQDESGMPNNRFLAERTGGTYSTLKVQPAELEDSGVYFCASSPQDRYGYTFGSGTRLTVV.

The CDR3 DNA reads as TGTGCCAGCAGTGATGGACTGAGAAGCTCCTACGAGCAGTACTTC. It codes for CASSDGLRSSYEQYF. The chain recombines TRBV25-1 with TRBJ2-7, with D maybe TRBD2 (5 bases). Germline CDR1 is MGHDK and CDR2 is SYGVNS. The CDR3 contains 15 residues. V lost 3 bases, J lost 0 bases, and 12 bases lay in between.

The chain is built from TRBV28 and TRBJ1-5; no firm D call. With 4 bases removed from V and 7 bases from J, the gap between germline ends came to 2 bases. This CDR3 spans 10 amino acids. The germline V gene encodes CDR1 MDHEN and CDR2 SYDVKM. The CDR3 nucleotides read TGTGCCAGCAGTTGGCAGCCCCAGCATTTT. This gives the protein CASSWQPQHF.

This clone was detected only a few times. The chain links TRBV14 to TRBJ1-1; no definite D call. Germline CDR1 and CDR2: SGHDN and FVKESK. The CDR3 has 14 residues. Trimming took off 4 bases at V and 0 bases at J, with 9 bases between the two ends. CDR3 residues: CASSLRYMNTEAFF. The DNA of the CDR3 is TGTGCCAGCAGCCTCCGTTACATGAACACTGAAGCTTTCTTT.

The chain has TRBV24-1 and TRBJ2-5; D remains unclear. The CDR3 is made up of 16 amino acids. Germline values: CDR1 KGHDR, CDR2 SFDVKD. The V gene lost 4 bases and the J gene lost 4 bases, with 18 bases spanning the gap. Written as DNA, the CDR3 is TGTGCCACCAGTGACCCCGGGCCCCAGGTGAGAGAGACCCAGTACTTC. It encodes CATSDPGPQVRETQYF.

The chain joins TRBV7-9 to TRBJ2-5; D gene ambiguous. V was pared by 5 bases and J by 5 bases, with 12 bases between. Germline CDR1 SEHNR, CDR2 FQNEAQ (reference sequence). The CDR3 is 13 amino acids. This CDR3 reads CASSRQAYETQYF. The DNA of the CDR3 is TGTGCCAGCAGCCGGCAGGCCTATGAGACCCAGTACTTC.

This chain joins TRBV7-9 and TRBJ2-3, with D maybe TRBD2 (6 bases). Germline V lookup: CDR1 SEHNR, CDR2 FQNEAQ (reference sequence). The CDR3 is 14 residues long. Deletions cut 5 bases from V and 3 bases from J, with 12 bases between. CDR3 sequence (DNA): TGTGCCAGCAGCCAAGGGCGGGAAACAGATACGCAGTATTTT. Its protein product is CASSQGRETDTQYF.

The J gene is TRBJ1-2, the V gene TRBV15; perhaps TRBD1 as D (5 bases). Trimming cost V 3 bases and J 4 bases, with 18 bases left between them. This CDR3 has 16 amino acids. The V gene's germline CDR1 is LNHNV and CDR2 YYDKDF (reference sequence). The CDR3 sequence: CATSRASVRGAYGYTF. In nucleotides, the CDR3 is TGTGCCACCAGCAGGGCCAGCGTTCGTGGGGCCTATGGCTACACCTTC.

V gene TRBV4-2 combines with J gene TRBJ2-3, with 11 bases that match TRBD2. CDR3 length: 16 residues. Trimming at V came to 0 bases and at J to 5 bases, leaving 4 bases not matched to a gene. Germline V CDR1 and CDR2: LGHNA, YNFKEQ. For the CDR3, the DNA is TGTGCCAGCAGCCAAGATCAACTAGCGGGAGTAGATACGCAGTATTTT. Translated: CASSQDQLAGVDTQYF.

The chain joins TRBV24-1 to TRBJ1-2; 8 bases line up with TRBD1. V trimming: 6 bases; J trimming: 3 bases; junction bases outside the gene matches: 5. The CDR3 has 14 amino acids. The V gene's germline CDR1 is KGHDR and CDR2 SFDVKD. CDR3 in amino acids: CATSSGQGYYGYTF. CDR3 nucleotides: TGTGCCACCAGTTCTGGACAGGGTTACTATGGCTACACCTTC.

The chain carries TRBV5-1 and TRBJ1-3, with D unclear. This CDR3 comprises 15 residues. The V gene lost 0 bases and the J gene lost 0 bases, with 7 bases spanning the gap. The V gene's germline CDR1 is SGHRS and CDR2 YFSETQ. The CDR3 loop reads CASSLVGNSGNTIYF. The CDR3 DNA reads TGCGCCAGCAGCTTGGTCGGGAACTCTGGAAACACCATATATTTT.

The chain links TRBV30 to TRBJ1-1; possibly TRBD1 for D (5 bases). From germline, CDR1 is GTSNPN and CDR2 SVGIG (reference sequence). CDR3 length: 17 amino acids. V shed 2 bases and J shed 0 bases, with 19 bases lying between them. CDR3 DNA: TGTGCCTGGAGTCCGGGCGGGGGGATTGCCCTGAACACTGAAGCTTTCTTT. Its protein is CAWSPGGGIALNTEAFF. The full variable domain, rest sourced from reference TRBV30 and TRBJ1-1, is SQTIHQWPATLVQPVGSPLSLECTVEGTSNPNLYWYRQAAGRGLQLLFYSVGIGQISSEVPQNLSASRPQDRQFILSSKKLLLSDSGFYLCAWSPGGGIALNTEAFFGQGTRLTVV.

Regarding this clone: Distinct nucleotide sequences in the sample also encode this CDR3. This chain joins TRBV5-1 and TRBJ2-5; TRBD2 aligns across 7 bases. Per the germline V gene, CDR1 is SGHRS and CDR2 is YFSETQ. V gave up 2 bases and J gave up 0 bases; unmatched junction bases: 1. This CDR3 has 14 amino acids. CDR3 nucleotide sequence: TGCGCCAGCAGCTTAGCGGGGAACCAAGAGACCCAGTACTTC. Protein sequence: CASSLAGNQETQYF.

The V call is TRBV4-2, the J call TRBJ1-1; D ambiguous. The ends were cut back, 1 base at V and 11 bases at J, with 14 bases in the middle. Germline V gene data show CDR1 as LGHNA and CDR2 as YNFKEQ. The CDR3 is 13 amino acids. Here the CDR3 reads CASSQVESLGAFF. The DNA of the CDR3 is TGTGCCAGCAGCCAAGTCGAATCCCTGGGGGCTTTCTTT.

V is TRBV28 and J is TRBJ2-3; 8 bases are a match to TRBD2. Germline CDR1 is MDHEN and CDR2 is SYDVKM. V shed 2 bases and J 4 bases; nucleotides not matched to a gene: 5. This CDR3 is built from 15 residues. The CDR3 bases are TGTGCCAGCAGTTTACCCCAAGCGGGAGCAGATACGCAGTATTTT. It yields the protein CASSLPQAGADTQYF.

V gene TRBV27 combines with J gene TRBJ2-3, with 9 bases identical to TRBD2. The germline gives CDR1 MNHEY, CDR2 SMNVEV (reference sequence). J lost 2 bases, V lost 8 bases, and 8 bases had no gene match. The CDR3 has 15 amino acids. The CDR3 loop is CASGRTSAYTDTQYF. In nucleotides, the CDR3 is TGTGCCAGCGGGCGGACTAGCGCATACACAGATACGCAGTATTTT.

The chain combines TRBV28 with TRBJ1-2; D gene ambiguous. The length of the CDR3 is 14 residues. Per the germline V gene, CDR1 is MDHEN and CDR2 is SYDVKM. V lost 7 bases and J 2 bases, leaving 14 bases between the germline ends. The CDR3 coding sequence is TGTGCCAGCAACGCTGAGCTGCAGAACTATGGCTACACCTTC. Translating it yields CASNAELQNYGYTF.

This rearrangement joins TRBV6-4 to TRBJ2-2; TRBD2 is a possible D gene (5 bases). V lost 3 bases and J 4 bases, leaving 9 bases between the germline ends. This CDR3 has 14 amino acids. Germline V gene data show CDR1 as MRHNA and CDR2 as SNTAGT. DNA for the CDR3: TGTGCCAGCAGTGAGACGGGAAGCACCGGGGAGCTGTTTTTT. Protein product: CASSETGSTGELFF.

The chain carries TRBV30 and TRBJ2-7; D unresolved. From germline, CDR1 is GTSNPN and CDR2 SVGIG (reference sequence). V was shortened by 4 bases and J by 2 bases, with 12 bases between the two germline ends. The CDR3 loop spans 13 amino acids. The CDR3, as DNA: TGTGCCTGGACGCCTGTCCCCCCCTACGAGCAGTACTTC. As protein: CAWTPVPPYEQYF.

The sample holds one count of this clone. This chain uses TRBV27 with TRBJ1-1, with 11 bases identical to TRBD1. From germline, CDR1 is MNHEY and CDR2 SMNVEV (reference sequence). V shed 6 bases, J shed 3 bases, and the junction held 0 bases outside the gene matches. This CDR3 has 13 amino acids. The CDR3 DNA reads as TGTGCCAGCAGGGACAGGGGGCACACTGAAGCTTTCTTT. Translating gives CASRDRGHTEAFF.